This record concerns one TCR beta chain sequence. The target antigen is unknown. TCRdb used MiXCR to reprocess the 5' RACE reads, holding one entry per CDR3 protein. The data contain around 890,000 distinct CDR3 sequences, 10% to 15% of them singletons. The source of the sample is a study of CD8 T cells in ankylosing spondylitis. Notes on the study in general: There was a TCR beta motif, made of several highly homologous variants, that appeared characteristic of ankylosing spondylitis blood.

The clonotype originates from a male donor with ankylosing spondylitis. Material: blood, either unsorted or a sorted T cell fraction (not recorded which).

As DNA, the CDR3 is TGTGCCAGCAGCTCGATCCACACCGGGGAGCTGTTTTTT. It encodes CASSSIHTGELFF. This chain links TRBV11-2 with TRBJ2-2; D call uncertain. Germline assignment: CDR1 SGHAT and CDR2 FQNNGV. This CDR3 has 13 amino acids. V was pared by 4 bases and J by 3 bases, with 6 bases between.